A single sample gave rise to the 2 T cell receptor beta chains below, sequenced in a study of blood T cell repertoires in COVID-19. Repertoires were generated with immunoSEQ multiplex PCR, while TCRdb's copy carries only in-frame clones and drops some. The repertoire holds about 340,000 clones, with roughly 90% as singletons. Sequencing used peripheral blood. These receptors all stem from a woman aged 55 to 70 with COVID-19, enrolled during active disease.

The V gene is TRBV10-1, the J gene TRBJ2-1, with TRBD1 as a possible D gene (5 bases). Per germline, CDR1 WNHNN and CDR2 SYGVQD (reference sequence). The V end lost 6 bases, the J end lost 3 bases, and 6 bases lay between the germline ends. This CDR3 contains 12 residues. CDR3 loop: CASRDNYNEQFF. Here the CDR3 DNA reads TGCGCCAGCAGGGACAACTACAATGAGCAGTTCTTC.

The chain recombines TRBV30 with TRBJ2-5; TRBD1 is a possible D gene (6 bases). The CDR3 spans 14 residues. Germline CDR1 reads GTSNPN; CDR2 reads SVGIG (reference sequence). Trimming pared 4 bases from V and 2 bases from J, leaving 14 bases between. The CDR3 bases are TGTGCCTGGAACCCGGGACAAACTCAAGAGACCCAGTACTTC. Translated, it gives CAWNPGQTQETQYF. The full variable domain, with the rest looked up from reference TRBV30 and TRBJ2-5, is SQTIHQWPATLVQPVGSPLSLECTVEGTSNPNLYWYRQAAGRGLQLLFYSVGIGQISSEVPQNLSASRPQDRQFILSSKKLLLSDSGFYLCAWNPGQTQETQYFGPGTRLLVL.